Only a few counts were recorded for the clone carrying this T cell receptor beta chain. MiXCR was run by TCRdb on the 5' RACE reads, yielding one entry per CDR3 protein. The table has roughly 9,100 distinct CDR3 sequences, around 52% seen once. V lost 3 bases, J lost 4 bases, and 3 bases stayed unmatched. Germline CDR1 and CDR2: SQVTM and ANQGSEA. The CDR3 extends over 13 amino acids. The sorted Tregs were CD4+CD25+CD127-/low cells. The TCR comes from a female donor with breast cancer. Sequenced input: Tregs sorted from a lymph node. The rearrangement links TRBV29-1 to TRBJ2-1; 7 bases are shared with TRBD2. CDR3 in amino acids: CSVDLAEYNEQFF. The CDR3, as DNA: TGCAGCGTTGATCTAGCGGAGTACAATGAGCAGTTCTTC.